Presented here are 12 T cell receptor beta chains from one specimen sequenced in a study of blood T cell repertoires in COVID-19. Profiling relied on immunoSEQ multiplex PCR, and the TCRdb table lists in-frame clones only, not all of them. This sample yields around 220,000 clones, of which roughly 84% are seen a single time; 4% to 4.5% belongs to the top ten. The source material was peripheral blood. Receptor source: a woman aged 40 to 55 with active or convalescent COVID-19.

The chain combines TRBV30 with TRBJ1-6; D perhaps matches TRBD1 (6 bases). The CDR3 runs 13 residues. CDR1 and CDR2 from the germline V gene are GTSNPN and SVGIG (reference sequence). V was clipped by 6 bases and J by 5 bases, with 11 bases between them. CDR3 DNA sequence: TGTGCCTGTAACTACAGGGATAATTCACCCCTCCACTTT. It codes for CACNYRDNSPLHF.

This chain connects TRBV5-1 to TRBJ2-1; maybe TRBD2 (7 bases). This CDR3 is built from 15 residues. CDR1 is SGHRS, CDR2 YFSETQ, per germline. V was cut by 4 bases and J by 7 bases, with 18 bases left in between. In DNA, the CDR3 is TGCGCCAGCAGCGGTCTAGGGGGGGCCTGGAATGAGCAGTTCTTC. Protein product: CASSGLGGAWNEQFF.

The gene calls are TRBV11-2 and TRBJ2-7; the D gene is possibly TRBD2 (7 bases). The germline CDR1 and CDR2 sequences are SGHAT and FQNNGV. V lost 5 bases and J 4 bases, leaving 21 bases between the germline ends. This CDR3 is 16 amino acids long. CDR3 protein: CASSLGGRGAVYEQYF. The DNA of the CDR3 is TGTGCCAGCAGCCTCGGTGGGAGGGGGGCGGTGTACGAGCAGTACTTC.

This clone was counted only a few times. The rearrangement uses TRBV6-4 and TRBJ1-6, with D possibly matching TRBD1 (5 bases). The CDR3 consists of 14 residues. Germline CDR1 is MRHNA and CDR2 is SNTAGT. Between the trimmed V and J ends, which lost 2 bases and 10 bases, there was a span of 12 bases. DNA for the CDR3: TGTGCCAGCAGTGACGTGCAGGGAGGCTCACCCCTCCACTTT. Its translation is CASSDVQGGSPLHF.

This clone appeared once. The chain uses TRBV6-1 and TRBJ1-1; D may be TRBD1 (6 bases). The CDR3 consists of 15 residues. Germline V gene sequence: CDR1 MNHNS, CDR2 SASEGT. Trimming took off 0 bases at V and 11 bases at J, with 19 bases between the two ends. The CDR3 coding sequence is TGTGCCAGCAGTGAAGCAATAGTACAGGGTGGTATCGCTTTCTTT. Protein sequence: CASSEAIVQGGIAFF.

V and J are TRBV7-8 and TRBJ2-5; 9 bases line up with TRBD2. The CDR3 is 16 amino acids. Losses at the gene ends were 1 base for V and 4 bases for J; bases not matched to a gene: 7. Per the germline V gene, CDR1 is SGHVS and CDR2 is FQNEAQ. CDR3 region: CASSLGQRGAAETQYF. The CDR3 DNA follows: TGTGCCAGCAGCTTAGGGCAGCGGGGGGCGGCAGAGACCCAGTACTTC.

The CDR3 region is CASSVARGNEKLFF. Here the CDR3 DNA reads TGTGCCAGCAGCGTAGCTCGGGGAAATGAAAAACTGTTTTTT. The J gene is TRBJ1-4, the V gene TRBV9; no reliable D call. CDR1 and CDR2 from the germline V gene are SGDLS and YYNGEE. V gave up 0 bases and J gave up 5 bases, with 8 bases separating them. This CDR3 comprises 14 residues.

The rearrangement joins TRBV30 to TRBJ2-3, with a tentative D call TRBD1 (6 bases). The CDR3 runs 13 residues. Germline CDR1 is GTSNPN and CDR2 is SVGIG (reference sequence). V lost 4 bases to trimming and J lost 3 bases, with 11 bases between them. CDR3 region: CAWNPGATDTQYF. The CDR3 DNA reads as TGTGCCTGGAATCCAGGGGCGACAGATACGCAGTATTTT.

This chain connects TRBV28 to TRBJ2-7; D gene uncertain. V was trimmed by 6 bases and J by 7 bases, leaving 13 bases between them. CDR3 length: 12 amino acids. From germline, CDR1 is MDHEN and CDR2 SYDVKM. The CDR3 bases are TGTGCCAGCAGCCGCGTGTCGAATGAGCAGTACGTC. Its protein product is CASSRVSNEQYV.

This chain links TRBV3-1 (or the pseudogene TRBV3-2) with TRBJ1-3; D is undetermined. This CDR3 has 14 residues. CDR1 is LGHDT and CDR2 is YNNKEL in the germline V gene (reference sequence). The V end was cut by 4 bases, the J end by 4 bases, with 11 bases between. CDR3 sequence: CASSPPRVGNTIYF. CDR3 nucleotide sequence: TGTGCCAGCAGCCCCCCCCGGGTGGGAAACACCATATATTTT.

CDR3 sequence reads: CASSVDAGNIQNEKLFF. The CDR3 nucleotides read TGTGCCAGCAGCGTAGACGCAGGGAACATACAGAATGAAAAACTGTTTTTT. This rearrangement joins TRBV9 to TRBJ1-4; TRBD1 might be the D (5 bases). CDR1 and CDR2 (germline): SGDLS, YYNGEE. Trimming removed 0 bases at V and 5 bases at J, with 17 bases between. CDR3 length equals 17 residues.

The genes are TRBV2 and TRBJ2-3, with 7 bases lining up with TRBD2. Trimming removed 10 bases from V and 6 bases from J; junction bases left unmatched: 16. From germline, CDR1 is SNHLY and CDR2 FYNNEI. This CDR3 comprises 15 residues. CDR3 sequence (DNA): TGTGCCACCTACGGGGGAGCGGGGCCCGGGGATACGCAGTATTTT. Translated, it gives CATYGGAGPGDTQYF.